Listed below are T cell receptor beta chains from one sample, sequenced in a study of control samples from healthy donors and cancer patients. Some clones are missing from TCRdb's copy, which holds only in-frame ones; the method was immunoSEQ multiplex PCR. The table has approximately 76,000 clones, approximately 80% seen once; the top ten hold roughly 11%. The sample taken for sequencing was PBMCs. These receptors were obtained from a man aged 55 to 69 with head and neck cancer. Each CDR3 is given with its conserved first and last residue. The D gene is left open where the match is weak. Part of the rows lack a size; the others show once, few, many or a class for expanded clones.

J: TRBJ1-5; D: .; size: .; V: TRBV6-5; DNA: TGTGCCAGCAGGAGGGATAGCAATCAGCCCCAGCATTTT; CDR3: CASRRDSNQPQHF
J: TRBJ2-7; D: .; size: .; V: TRBV12-3/TRBV12-4; DNA: TGTGCCAGCAGTTTGGCGGAACCCTACGAGCAGTACTTC; CDR3: CASSLAEPYEQYF
J: TRBJ2-7; D: TRBD2; size: .; V: TRBV27; DNA: TGTGCCAGCAGCCCCCTCGGGACTAGCCTTAATTACGAGCAGTACTTC; CDR3: CASSPLGTSLNYEQYF
J: TRBJ1-2; D: .; size: .; V: TRBV6-5; DNA: TGTGCCAGCAGTCCCCAGGGGCTACCTGGGTATGGCTACACCTTC; CDR3: CASSPQGLPGYGYTF
J: TRBJ2-3; D: .; size: .; V: TRBV30; DNA: TGTGCCTGGAGCCCACCCGGGGCAGATACGCAGTATTTT; CDR3: CAWSPPGADTQYF
J: TRBJ1-2; D: .; size: .; V: TRBV6-6; DNA: TGTGCCAGCAGTAGAGAAGGAATTGGCTACACCTTC; CDR3: CASSREGIGYTF
J: TRBJ2-7; D: .; size: .; V: TRBV5-4; DNA: TGTGCCAGCAGCTTGGGGGGGAGCTCCTACGAGCAGTACTTC; CDR3: CASSLGGSSYEQYF
J: TRBJ2-1; D: TRBD2; size: .; V: TRBV19; DNA: TGTGCCAGTAGTATCGACGCGGGAGGGGTGAATGAGCAGTTCTTC; CDR3: CASSIDAGGVNEQFF
J: TRBJ1-2; D: .; size: few; V: TRBV5-1; DNA: TGCGCCAGCAGCTTGGTTGGGGGGTCGGCCTATGGCTACACCTTC; CDR3: CASSLVGGSAYGYTF
J: TRBJ2-7; D: TRBD1; size: .; V: TRBV27; DNA: TGTGCCAGCAGTTTTTTCGGCAGGGGGCTTGACGAGCAGTACTTC; CDR3: CASSFFGRGLDEQYF
J: TRBJ2-2; D: .; size: .; V: TRBV9; DNA: TGTGCCAGCAAAAGGGCGCGGGACACCGGGGAGCTGTTTTTT; CDR3: CASKRARDTGELFF
J: TRBJ2-2; D: .; size: .; V: TRBV4-1; DNA: TGCGCCAGCAGCCAATTCGACTTACTAGCCGCCACCGGGGAGCTGTTTTTT; CDR3: CASSQFDLLAATGELFF
J: TRBJ2-7; D: .; size: .; V: TRBV3-1/TRBV3-2; DNA: TGTGCCAGCAGCCGATCCTTCATCTACGAGCAGTACTTC; CDR3: CASSRSFIYEQYF
J: TRBJ2-7; D: TRBD2; size: .; V: TRBV19; DNA: TGTGCCAGTAGTATGGGCGGGAGCTCCTACGAGCAGTACTTC; CDR3: CASSMGGSSYEQYF
J: TRBJ2-7; D: TRBD1; size: .; V: TRBV2; DNA: TGTGCCGGCCAGCAATATGGGACAGCAAATACAGAGCAGTACTTC; CDR3: CAGQQYGTANTEQYF
J: TRBJ1-1; D: .; size: .; V: TRBV2; DNA: TGTGCCAGCAGTGCTGGGGGAAGGTTGACTGAAGCTTTCTTT; CDR3: CASSAGGRLTEAFF
J: TRBJ2-1; D: TRBD2; size: .; V: TRBV28; DNA: TGTGCCAGCAGTTCCGGGTTTTTGGACAGCGGGAGTGACTACAATGAGCAGTTCTTC; CDR3: CASSSGFLDSGSDYNEQFF
J: TRBJ2-1; D: TRBD2; size: .; V: TRBV3-1/TRBV3-2; DNA: TGTGCCAGCACCATATCTGGACTAGCCGGTGAGCAGTTCTTC; CDR3: CASTISGLAGEQFF
J: TRBJ1-2; D: TRBD1; size: .; V: TRBV9; DNA: TGTGCCAGCAGCGCTGACAGGGCTGACCGCTATGGCTACACCTTC; CDR3: CASSADRADRYGYTF
J: TRBJ2-3; D: .; size: .; V: TRBV24-1; DNA: TGTGCCACCAGTGATTTGCTGGTAGATACGCAGTATTTT; CDR3: CATSDLLVDTQYF
J: TRBJ2-6; D: .; size: .; V: TRBV28; DNA: TGTGCCAGCATGAGGGCTGGGGCCAACGTCCTGACTTTC; CDR3: CASMRAGANVLTF
J: TRBJ2-5; D: TRBD1; size: .; V: TRBV6-1; DNA: TGTGCCAGCAGTGAAGTAGCGGCAGGGGGCCTTGGGGAGACCCAGTACTTC; CDR3: CASSEVAAGGLGETQYF
J: TRBJ2-7; D: TRBD2; size: .; V: TRBV7-9; DNA: TGTGCCAGCAGCCCCGGACTAGCGGGAGCCTACGAGCAGTACTTC; CDR3: CASSPGLAGAYEQYF
J: TRBJ2-5; D: .; size: .; V: TRBV7-9; DNA: TGTGCCAGCAGCTCGGCGGTCCAAGAGACCCAGTACTTC; CDR3: CASSSAVQETQYF
J: TRBJ2-1; D: .; size: .; V: TRBV29-1; DNA: TGCAGCCTGAAATTGACCGGCGACAGGGCGGGGAGCTATTCCTACAATGAGCAGTTCTTC; CDR3: CSLKLTGDRAGSYSYNEQFF
J: TRBJ1-1; D: .; size: .; V: TRBV6-1; DNA: TGTGCCAGCAGTGAAACGGGGGGCTCGAACACTGAAGCTTTCTTT; CDR3: CASSETGGSNTEAFF
J: TRBJ1-1; D: .; size: .; V: TRBV5-4; DNA: TGTGCCAGCAGCTTTGGGCCGACCGAAGCTTTCTTT; CDR3: CASSFGPTEAFF
J: TRBJ1-4; D: .; size: .; V: TRBV7-9; DNA: TGTGCCAGCAGCCCAACACTCAGGGGAGGCGGTGAAAAACTGTTTTTT; CDR3: CASSPTLRGGGEKLFF
J: TRBJ1-1; D: .; size: .; V: TRBV28; DNA: TGTGCCAGCAGCTCTCCCAGGGGAGCTTTCTTT; CDR3: CASSSPRGAFF
J: TRBJ1-2; D: TRBD1; size: .; V: TRBV27; DNA: TGTGCCAGCAGTTCTCGACAGGGGGATCGGTATGGCTACACCTTC; CDR3: CASSSRQGDRYGYTF
J: TRBJ1-4; D: TRBD1; size: .; V: TRBV6-5; DNA: TGTGCCAGCAGTAATACAGGGGGCGCGAATGAAAAACTGTTTTTT; CDR3: CASSNTGGANEKLFF
J: TRBJ2-1; D: TRBD2; size: .; V: TRBV5-1; DNA: TGCGCCAGCAGCTTGGCCGGGACTAGCGGGAACTACAATGAGCAGTTCTTC; CDR3: CASSLAGTSGNYNEQFF
J: TRBJ2-7; D: TRBD2; size: .; V: TRBV4-1; DNA: TGCGCCAGCAGCCAACTTAGCGGGAACGAGCAGTACTTC; CDR3: CASSQLSGNEQYF
J: TRBJ2-5; D: .; size: .; V: TRBV6-5; DNA: TGTGCCAGCAGTTATACAGGCCAAAATACCCAGTACTTC; CDR3: CASSYTGQNTQYF
J: TRBJ2-5; D: .; size: .; V: TRBV24-1; DNA: TGTGCCACCAGTGCCCGGGACGCTTTCCAAGAGACCCAGTACTTC; CDR3: CATSARDAFQETQYF
J: TRBJ2-7; D: TRBD1; size: .; V: TRBV5-1; DNA: TGCGCCAGCAGCTCTACAGGGGGCGGATACTACGAGCAGTACTTC; CDR3: CASSSTGGGYYEQYF
J: TRBJ2-2; D: .; size: .; V: TRBV7-9; DNA: TGTGCCAGCAGCATCCCAGTCGGGGAGCTGTTTTTT; CDR3: CASSIPVGELFF
J: TRBJ2-2; D: .; size: .; V: TRBV7-9; DNA: TGTGCCAGCAGCTTAAATTTGGAGATCGCCGGGGAGCTGTTTTTT; CDR3: CASSLNLEIAGELFF
J: TRBJ2-2; D: .; size: .; V: TRBV19; DNA: TGTGCCAGTAGTATAGCGGGGGTACCCGGGGAGCTGTTTTTT; CDR3: CASSIAGVPGELFF
J: TRBJ2-7; D: TRBD1; size: .; V: TRBV6-5; DNA: TGTGCCAGCAGACTGCGACAGGGCCCGACCTACGAGCAGTACTTC; CDR3: CASRLRQGPTYEQYF
J: TRBJ1-4; D: .; size: .; V: TRBV28; DNA: TGTGCCAGCATCAATCTCCGGGGACAAGGGAGGGAAAAACTGTTTTTT; CDR3: CASINLRGQGREKLFF
J: TRBJ2-1; D: .; size: .; V: TRBV7-2; DNA: TGTGCCAGCAGCCCTATAGCAGGGAGCTCCTACAATGAGCAGTTCTTC; CDR3: CASSPIAGSSYNEQFF
J: TRBJ2-3; D: .; size: .; V: TRBV7-8; DNA: TGTGCCAGCAGCAATCGAGATACGCAGTATTTT; CDR3: CASSNRDTQYF
J: TRBJ2-5; D: .; size: .; V: TRBV9; DNA: TGTGCCAGCAGCGGAGGCACGCAAGAGACCCAGTACTTC; CDR3: CASSGGTQETQYF
J: TRBJ1-6; D: .; size: .; V: TRBV29-1; DNA: TGCAGCGTTAAGACGGACCTTAATTCACCCCTCCACTTT; CDR3: CSVKTDLNSPLHF
J: TRBJ1-3; D: TRBD1; size: .; V: TRBV5-4; DNA: TGTGCCAGCAGCAACATTGAGGGGGCGAGGGGAAACACCATATATTTT; CDR3: CASSNIEGARGNTIYF
J: TRBJ2-7; D: .; size: .; V: TRBV7-8; DNA: TGTGCCAGCAGCTCGGGGGGACAGTATCTAGCGGACTCCTACGAGCAGTACTTC; CDR3: CASSSGGQYLADSYEQYF
J: TRBJ2-3; D: .; size: .; V: TRBV5-4; DNA: TGTGCCAGCAGCTTCGGTCTAGCCCGTGCAGATACGCAGTATTTT; CDR3: CASSFGLARADTQYF
J: TRBJ2-5; D: TRBD2; size: once; V: TRBV10-3; DNA: TGTGCCACGAGGCATCGGGAGGGCGGGGAGACCCAGTACTTC; CDR3: CATRHREGGETQYF
J: TRBJ1-2; D: TRBD1; size: .; V: TRBV6-5; DNA: TGTGCCAGCAGTTTTCCCGGGACAGGGGCGGGTGGCTACACCTTC; CDR3: CASSFPGTGAGGYTF
J: TRBJ1-3; D: .; size: .; V: TRBV27; DNA: TGTGCCAGCAGTCTCCGGGACCCCGCTTTGAACACCATATATTTT; CDR3: CASSLRDPALNTIYF